This passage covers 21 T cell receptor beta chains from one sample sequenced in a study of T cell responses to AZD1222 COVID-19 vaccine. Profiled with immunoSEQ multiplex PCR; TCRdb holds only in-frame clones, not every one. The data show roughly 120,000 clones, 80% to 90% seen once. Sequences were derived from peripheral blood, sampled 28 days after the second AZD1222 dose. These receptors were obtained from an adult who received the AZD1222 COVID-19 vaccine.

V usage is TRBV7-9 and J usage is TRBJ1-1; 9 bases agree with TRBD1. Germline-derived CDR1 and CDR2 are SEHNR and FQNEAQ (reference sequence). CDR3 length: 14 residues. J gave up 1 base and V 5 bases, and 2 bases lay outside the gene matches. The CDR3 bases are TGTGCCAGCAGCCAGGGACAGGGGAACACTGAAGCTTTCTTT. It is translated as CASSQGQGNTEAFF.

The gene calls are TRBV28 and TRBJ2-7; a possible D gene is TRBD2 (6 bases). Trimming took off 5 bases at V and 4 bases at J, with 18 bases between the two ends. The CDR3 loop spans 15 amino acids. Germline CDR1 MDHEN, CDR2 SYDVKM. The CDR3 sequence: CASSAPGLLHYEQYF. Here the CDR3 DNA reads TGTGCCAGCAGTGCTCCGGGACTTCTCCATTACGAGCAGTACTTC. Full variable domain (outside the CDR3, taken from reference TRBV28 and TRBJ2-7): DVKVTQSSRYLVKRTGEKVFLECVQDMDHENMFWYRQDPGLGLRLIYFSYDVKMKEKGDIPEGYSVSREKKERFSLILESASTNQTSMYLCASSAPGLLHYEQYFGPGTRLTVT.

The gene calls are TRBV3-1 (or the pseudogene TRBV3-2) and TRBJ2-3, with TRBD2 as a possible D gene (6 bases). The CDR3 loop spans 16 amino acids. Germline assignment: CDR1 LGHDT and CDR2 YNNKEL (reference sequence). Trimming pared 4 bases from V and 2 bases from J, leaving 16 bases between. The CDR3 loop reads CASSLRSGLDTDTQYF. The CDR3 DNA reads as TGTGCCAGCAGCCTACGATCGGGACTTGACACAGATACGCAGTATTTT.

This clone was recorded only once. V and J are TRBV2 and TRBJ2-2; D unclear. The germline V and J ends were trimmed by 2 bases and 3 bases, with 13 bases remaining between them. Germline lookup yields CDR1 SNHLY and CDR2 FYNNEI. CDR3 length: 16 residues. Here the CDR3 DNA reads TGTGCCAGCAGTGAAATTCCTAGTGAAGACACCGGGGAGCTGTTTTTT. Residues: CASSEIPSEDTGELFF.

The J gene is TRBJ2-7, the V gene TRBV2; 8 nucleotides align to TRBD2. The CDR3 length is 18 residues. V shed 1 base, J shed 4 bases, and the junction held 15 bases outside the gene matches. In germline, CDR1 is SNHLY, CDR2 FYNNEI. For the CDR3, the DNA is TGTGCCAGCAGTGAAGAGGTTTTTGGGGTAGCGGGGCCTTACGAGCAGTACTTC. Amino acids: CASSEEVFGVAGPYEQYF.

As concerns this clone: Its ends do not fully match the called genes, so a read error is possible. The chain links TRBV9 to TRBJ2-1, with 8 bases identical to TRBD2. This CDR3 spans 16 amino acids. Germline CDR1 is SGDLS and CDR2 is YYNGEE. The CDR3 DNA reads as TGTGCCCGCAGCGCGGGGGGAGGGGGCTCCTACAATGAGCAGTTCTTC. Translation gives CARSAGGGGSYNEQFF.

The chain links TRBV7-9 to TRBJ2-1; TRBD2 might be the D (5 bases). The V gene's germline CDR1 is SEHNR and CDR2 FQNEAQ (reference sequence). The CDR3 covers 12 residues. V was shortened by 1 base and J by 8 bases, with 6 bases between the two germline ends. CDR3 loop: CASSLVAYEQFF. CDR3 sequence (DNA): TGTGCCAGCAGCTTAGTAGCGTATGAGCAGTTCTTC.

The rearrangement joins TRBV10-3 to TRBJ2-5; 7 bases fit TRBD2. Trimming took 4 bases from V and 5 from J; bases not matched to a gene: 7. The CDR3 runs to 14 residues. Germline-derived CDR1 and CDR2 are ENHRY and SYGVKD. The CDR3 coding sequence is TGTGCCATCAGTGCGCCAGGACTAGTTGAGACCCAGTACTTC. This gives the protein CAISAPGLVETQYF.

The chain is built from TRBV5-1 and TRBJ1-3; D remains unclear. The CDR3 runs 14 residues. Germline CDR1 is SGHRS and CDR2 is YFSETQ. V lost 4 bases and J 0 bases, leaving 8 bases between the germline ends. CDR3 nucleotides: TGCGCCAGCAGCCCGGAGGCCTCTGGAAACACCATATATTTT. Translating it yields CASSPEASGNTIYF.

The CDR3 region has the DNA TGCGCCAGCAGCCAGTCAGGGATTTCTCAAGCTTTCTTT. This translates into CASSQSGISQAFF. The V call is TRBV5-1, the J call TRBJ1-1; D perhaps matches TRBD1 (5 bases). CDR3 length equals 13 residues. Germline CDR1 is SGHRS and CDR2 is YFSETQ. The V gene lost 4 bases and the J gene lost 9 bases, with 16 bases spanning the gap.

The chain carries TRBV13 and TRBJ1-4; D gene unclear. This CDR3 region has 16 residues. V lost 5 bases and J 1 base, leaving 14 bases between the germline ends. Germline CDR1 PRHDT, CDR2 FYEKMQ (reference sequence). The CDR3 sequence: CASSRIGRGTNEKLFF. The CDR3 DNA sequence: TGTGCCAGCAGCCGGATCGGGCGGGGAACTAATGAAAAACTGTTTTTT.

This chain links TRBV9 with TRBJ2-7; 9 bases fit TRBD1. Germline V gene lookup returns CDR1 SGDLS and CDR2 YYNGEE. This CDR3 region has 15 residues. V shed 4 bases, J shed 7 bases, and the junction held 12 bases outside the gene matches. CDR3 DNA: TGTGCCAGCAGCCCCTTCGCGACAGGGGGAGAAGAGCAGTACTTC. Its protein product is CASSPFATGGEEQYF.

The rearrangement joins TRBV7-9 to TRBJ2-2, with D hard to call. The V gene's germline CDR1 is SEHNR and CDR2 FQNEAQ (reference sequence). V was cut by 3 bases and J by 0 bases, with 5 bases left in between. The CDR3 is made up of 14 amino acids. As DNA, the CDR3 is TGTGCCAGCAGCTTGTTAGCGAACACCGGGGAGCTGTTTTTT. It yields the protein CASSLLANTGELFF.

This chain connects TRBV13 to TRBJ1-1; D perhaps matches TRBD1 (6 bases). This CDR3 region has 16 residues. Germline V CDR1 and CDR2: PRHDT, FYEKMQ (reference sequence). V dropped 3 bases and J dropped 0 bases, with 14 bases sitting between them. CDR3 in DNA: TGTGCCAGCAGCTTCGGGGCAGGGGATATGAACACTGAAGCTTTCTTT. Translating it yields CASSFGAGDMNTEAFF.

The chain links TRBV5-1 to TRBJ2-3; 7 bases map to TRBD2. The trim removed 4 bases at V and 0 bases at J, leaving 5 bases unmatched. This CDR3 has 15 residues. Germline loops: CDR1 SGHRS, CDR2 YFSETQ. For the CDR3, the DNA is TGCGCCAGCAGCCGCGGGAGCGCTAGCACAGATACGCAGTATTTT. This encodes CASSRGSASTDTQYF.

The chain carries TRBV7-9 and TRBJ1-2; TRBD1 is a possible D gene (6 bases). The CDR3 consists of 14 residues. V was trimmed by 1 base and J by 4 bases, leaving 10 bases between them. CDR1 SEHNR and CDR2 FQNEAQ come from the germline V gene (reference sequence). CDR3 loop: CASSLEQGIYGYTF. CDR3 nucleotides: TGTGCCAGCAGCTTAGAGCAGGGGATCTATGGCTACACCTTC.

The genes are TRBV5-1 and TRBJ1-2, with 9 positions matching TRBD1. The CDR3 totals 14 residues. The germline gives CDR1 SGHRS, CDR2 YFSETQ. Trimming cost V 3 bases and J 5 bases; bases outside gene matches: 5. The CDR3 sequence: CASSWGTGQYGYTF. The CDR3 bases are TGCGCCAGCAGCTGGGGGACAGGGCAATATGGCTACACCTTC.

The genes are TRBV4-2 and TRBJ1-6; D is perhaps TRBD1 (6 bases). This CDR3 has 18 amino acids. Germline loops: CDR1 LGHNA, CDR2 YNFKEQ. Trimming shortened V by 1 base and J by 6 bases, and 19 bases separated the two germline ends. The CDR3, as DNA: TGTGCCAGCAGCCAAGCTACTAAATGGGAACAGGGTAATTCACCCCTCCACTTT. Translated: CASSQATKWEQGNSPLHF.

The V and J genes are TRBV7-2 and TRBJ2-3; 10 bases are shared with TRBD2. V was clipped by 2 bases and J by 5 bases; unmatched bases: 7. Germline V gene lookup returns CDR1 SGHTA and CDR2 FQGNSA. The CDR3 runs to 16 residues. The CDR3 sequence is CASSLKAGGPGDTQYF. The CDR3, as DNA: TGTGCCAGCAGCTTAAAAGCGGGAGGGCCCGGAGATACGCAGTATTTT. The whole variable domain, filled in from reference TRBV7-2 and TRBJ2-3, reads GAGVSQSPSNKVTEKGKDVELRCDPISGHTALYWYRQSLGQGLEFLIYFQGNSAPDKSGLPSDRFSAERTGGSVSTLTIQRTQQEDSAVYLCASSLKAGGPGDTQYFGPGTRLTVL.

The V call is TRBV6-5, the J call TRBJ1-1; D remains ambiguous. Trimming left V 3 bases short and J 9 bases short, with 11 bases between. There are 12 residues in the CDR3. The germline CDR1 and CDR2 sequences are MNHEY and SVGAGI. The CDR3 nucleotides are TGTGCCAGCAGTTATGAAGACACCAAAGCTTTCTTT. This encodes CASSYEDTKAFF.

The rearrangement joins TRBV19 to TRBJ2-3; D ambiguous. Germline V CDR1 and CDR2: LNHDA, SQIVND (reference sequence). The CDR3 runs 12 residues. Deletions cut 5 bases from V and 4 bases from J, with 7 bases between. This CDR3 reads CASSVSSDTQYF. In DNA form, the CDR3 reads TGTGCCAGTAGTGTGTCCTCAGATACGCAGTATTTT.